The 32 T cell receptor beta chains reported below all come from one sample, sequenced in a study of blood T cell repertoires in COVID-19. The method was immunoSEQ multiplex PCR; TCRdb's version includes in-frame clones alone and lacks a portion of them. This repertoire shows under 250,000 clones, roughly 85% found once; its top ten account for 11%. Input material: PBMCs or T cells enriched from blood (not recorded which). These receptors were obtained from a man aged 25-45 years who had recovered from COVID-19.

This clone was seen just once. CDR3 in DNA: TGTGCCAGCAGCGATAGAAGGGGTGGCGAGACCCAGTACTTC. Its translation is CASSDRRGGETQYF. This chain connects TRBV11-1 to TRBJ2-5, with D tentatively TRBD1 (5 bases). CDR1 and CDR2 from the germline V gene are SGHAT and FQDESV (reference sequence). The CDR3 is made up of 14 amino acids. V was clipped by 5 bases and J by 5 bases, with 15 bases between them.

CDR3 nucleotide sequence: TGTGCCAGCAGTGAGATGGGACAGGGGAACACTGAAGCTTTCTTT. The encoded protein is CASSEMGQGNTEAFF. The gene calls are TRBV6-1 and TRBJ1-1; 9 positions agree with TRBD1. From germline, CDR1 is MNHNS and CDR2 SASEGT. J lost 1 base, V lost 3 bases, and 3 bases had no gene match. CDR3 size: 15 residues.

V is TRBV15 and J is TRBJ2-1; TRBD2 aligns across 8 bases. Germline assignment: CDR1 LNHNV and CDR2 YYDKDF (reference sequence). J lost 10 bases, V lost 0 bases, and 8 bases had no gene match. This CDR3 contains 15 residues. The CDR3 sequence: CATSRDIISGKEQFF. The CDR3 DNA is TGTGCCACCAGCAGAGATATCATTAGCGGGAAAGAGCAGTTCTTC.

The chain is built from TRBV6-5 and TRBJ1-1; 9 nucleotides agree with TRBD1. Trimming cost V 11 bases and J 1 base; bases outside gene matches: 2. From germline, CDR1 is MNHEY and CDR2 SVGAGI. This CDR3 contains 12 residues. As DNA, the CDR3 is TGTGCCGGGGGACAGGGGAACACTGAAGCTTTCTTT. Translated: CAGGQGNTEAFF.

The chain employs TRBV5-6 and TRBJ2-2; 7 bases fit TRBD1. The CDR3 consists of 17 residues. Germline V gives CDR1 SGHDT, CDR2 YYEEEE. V dropped 2 bases and J dropped 0; count of bases not matched to a gene: 7. The CDR3 loop is CASSLVDRDPNTGELFF. Here the CDR3 DNA reads TGTGCCAGCAGCTTAGTCGACAGGGACCCGAACACCGGGGAGCTGTTTTTT.

This sequence joins TRBV19 and TRBJ2-2; D may be TRBD2 (5 bases). Trimming removed 4 bases at V and 2 bases at J, with 11 bases between. Germline V CDR1 and CDR2: LNHDA, SQIVND (reference sequence). The CDR3 sequence is 15 residues long. The CDR3 here is CASSTPGRNTGELFF. The CDR3 region has the DNA TGTGCCAGTAGTACACCGGGGAGAAACACCGGGGAGCTGTTTTTT.

The rearrangement joins TRBV11-2 to TRBJ1-4; D perhaps matches TRBD1 (5 bases). The CDR3 is 17 residues long. Germline lookup yields CDR1 SGHAT and CDR2 FQNNGV. V dropped 0 bases and J dropped 2 bases, with 13 bases sitting between them. The DNA for the CDR3 is TGTGCCAGCAGCTTAGACCGATGGGGGGGTACTAATGAAAAACTGTTTTTT. It is translated as CASSLDRWGGTNEKLFF.

The chain joins TRBV5-1 to TRBJ1-2; 7 bases are a match to TRBD1. The germline V gene encodes CDR1 SGHRS and CDR2 YFSETQ. The CDR3 totals 14 residues. The ends lost 2 bases at V and 2 bases at J; junction bases unmatched: 3. The CDR3 reads CASSLTGANYGYTF. As DNA, the CDR3 is TGCGCCAGCAGCTTAACAGGGGCCAACTATGGCTACACCTTC.

This chain uses TRBV30 with TRBJ2-1; tentative D call: TRBD1 (6 bases). The CDR3 length is 14 residues. V was trimmed by 3 bases and J by 3 bases, leaving 12 bases between them. Germline CDR1 GTSNPN, CDR2 SVGIG (reference sequence). DNA for the CDR3: TGTGCCTGGAGAGGCCAGGGGCACTACAATGAGCAGTTCTTC. This sequence encodes CAWRGQGHYNEQFF. Filled out from reference TRBV30 and TRBJ2-1, the complete variable domain reads SQTIHQWPATLVQPVGSPLSLECTVEGTSNPNLYWYRQAAGRGLQLLFYSVGIGQISSEVPQNLSASRPQDRQFILSSKKLLLSDSGFYLCAWRGQGHYNEQFFGPGTRLTVL.

The rearrangement joins TRBV5-1 to TRBJ1-1, with 10 bases matching TRBD1. With 2 bases clipped from V and 6 bases from J, the junction kept 7 bases outside the gene matches. Per germline, CDR1 SGHRS and CDR2 YFSETQ. This CDR3 is built from 15 residues. CDR3 nucleotide sequence: TGCGCCAGCAGCTTAGGGACAGGGGTTGTGGCTGAAGCTTTCTTT. As protein: CASSLGTGVVAEAFF.

This chain uses TRBV7-8 with TRBJ2-3, with a possible D match to TRBD2 (6 bases). The CDR3 has 14 amino acids. In germline, CDR1 is SGHVS, CDR2 FQNEAQ. V was clipped by 0 bases and J by 6 bases, with 10 bases between them. The CDR3 bases are TGTGCCAGCAGCTTAGCCCCCCTAGCGGATACGCAGTATTTT. Translated, it gives CASSLAPLADTQYF.

This CDR3 reads CAWTSGYNEQFF. DNA for the CDR3: TGTGCCTGGACGTCAGGGTACAATGAGCAGTTCTTC. This chain uses TRBV30 with TRBJ2-1; weak D call: TRBD1 (5 bases). V shed 4 bases and J shed 4 bases, with 8 bases lying between them. CDR3 length equals 12 residues. Germline CDR1 and CDR2: GTSNPN and SVGIG (reference sequence).

The rearrangement joins TRBV5-5 to TRBJ1-4; possibly TRBD1 for D (5 bases). Per the germline V gene, CDR1 is SGHKS and CDR2 is YYEKEE (reference sequence). The CDR3 spans 16 residues. V lost 0 bases to trimming and J lost 0 bases, with 9 bases between them. CDR3 in DNA: TGTGCCAGCAGCTTGGGGTCGGGGGCAACTAATGAAAAACTGTTTTTT. Amino acid sequence: CASSLGSGATNEKLFF. Combining the CDR3 with reference TRBV5-5 and TRBJ1-4 gives the whole variable domain DAGVTQSPTHLIKTRGQQVTLRCSPISGHKSVSWYQQVLGQGPQFIFQYYEKEERGRGNFPDRFSARQFPNYSSELNVNALLLGDSALYLCASSLGSGATNEKLFFGSGTQLSVL.

This clone was found a few times. Other DNA sequences in the sample encode the same CDR3. CDR3 loop: CASSPSSGETQYF. The CDR3, as DNA: TGTGCCAGCTCACCAAGTTCAGGAGAGACCCAGTACTTC. V usage is TRBV18 and J usage is TRBJ2-5; no reliable D call. There are 13 residues in the CDR3. V shed 2 bases and J shed 4 bases, with 8 bases lying between them. Germline V gene data show CDR1 as KGHSH and CDR2 as LQKENI.

This chain links TRBV7-9 with TRBJ1-2; D remains ambiguous. V lost 1 base and J 8 bases, leaving 23 bases between the germline ends. Germline V gene lookup returns CDR1 SEHNR and CDR2 FQNEAQ (reference sequence). The CDR3 has 17 residues. CDR3 nucleotides: TGTGCCAGCAGCTTAGTCCACAGTTACCTCCCCTCAAGGGGCTACACCTTC. Translated, it gives CASSLVHSYLPSRGYTF.

This chain uses TRBV28 with TRBJ1-4; 8 bases align to TRBD1. The junction had 13 bases not matched to a gene; V was cut back by 4 bases and J by 3 bases. Germline V gene sequence: CDR1 MDHEN, CDR2 SYDVKM. The CDR3 sequence is 18 residues long. CDR3 sequence reads: CASSSPPGAGGPNEKLFF. CDR3 nucleotide sequence: TGTGCCAGCAGTTCACCCCCCGGGGCAGGGGGCCCTAATGAAAAACTGTTTTTT.

This chain joins TRBV25-1 and TRBJ2-1; D is possibly TRBD1 (6 bases). Trimming pared 5 bases from V and 7 bases from J, leaving 12 bases between. Germline V gene lookup returns CDR1 MGHDK and CDR2 SYGVNS. The CDR3 has 13 residues. This CDR3 reads CASSYTGFNEQFF. CDR3 coding DNA: TGTGCCAGCAGTTACACAGGGTTTAATGAGCAGTTCTTC. Together with reference TRBV25-1 and TRBJ2-1, the CDR3 gives the full variable domain: EADIYQTPRYLVIGTGKKITLECSQTMGHDKMYWYQQDPGMELHLIHYSYGVNSTEKGDLSSESTVSRIRTEHFPLTLESARPSHTSQYLCASSYTGFNEQFFGPGTRLTVL.

The gene calls are TRBV7-6 and TRBJ2-7; D not resolved. The CDR3 spans 15 residues. V was pared by 2 bases and J by 3 bases, with 14 bases between. Per germline, CDR1 SGHVS and CDR2 FNYEAQ. The CDR3 DNA reads as TGTGCCAGCAGCTTAAGTCCGGAACTAATCTACGAGCAGTACTTC. It is translated as CASSLSPELIYEQYF.

This chain joins TRBV7-9 and TRBJ1-6; 7 bases agree with TRBD1. The CDR3 has 14 residues. Germline loops: CDR1 SEHNR, CDR2 FQNEAQ (reference sequence). Trimming cost V 2 bases and J 14 bases; bases outside gene matches: 9. The DNA for the CDR3 is TGTGCCAGCAGCTTAAGGGGACAGATAAAGTCCCTCCACTTT. Amino acid sequence: CASSLRGQIKSLHF.

The chain is built from TRBV18 and TRBJ2-7, with 8 bases that match TRBD2. The CDR3 is 16 amino acids. Unmatched junction bases numbered 8, after V lost 3 bases and J lost 1 base. Germline values: CDR1 KGHSH, CDR2 LQKENI. CDR3 amino acids: CASSPQLAVNSYEQYF. In DNA form, the CDR3 reads TGTGCCAGCTCACCCCAACTAGCGGTGAATTCCTACGAGCAGTACTTC.

This chain's CDR3 is CASSLKSGSFYEQYF. The CDR3 coding sequence is TGTGCCAGCAGTTTAAAGAGCGGGAGCTTCTACGAGCAGTACTTC. This chain uses TRBV27 with TRBJ2-7, with 8 bases matching TRBD2. Looked up from germline, CDR1 is MNHEY and CDR2 is SMNVEV (reference sequence). With 2 bases clipped from V and 3 bases from J, the junction kept 6 bases outside the gene matches. CDR3 size: 15 residues.

The rearrangement uses TRBV19 and TRBJ2-7; TRBD2 matches 8 bases. The CDR3 runs to 15 residues. V was clipped by 9 bases and J by 6 bases; unmatched bases: 16. Germline CDR1 LNHDA, CDR2 SQIVND (reference sequence). CDR3 amino acids: CASHGMGAGEGEQYF. CDR3 coding DNA: TGTGCCAGCCACGGGATGGGAGCGGGAGAAGGCGAGCAGTACTTC.

The chain uses TRBV21-1 and TRBJ1-2; TRBD1, the D gene given by the table, was not confirmed from the DNA. TRBV21-1 corresponds to a pseudogene. CDR3 length equals 15 residues. CDR3 in amino acids: CASSSRDRGPGGYTF. Here the CDR3 DNA reads TGTGCCAGCAGCAGTAGGGACAGGGGGCCGGGAGGCTACACCTTC.

The rearrangement uses TRBV7-9 and TRBJ2-7, with a possible D match to TRBD1 (6 bases). V was shortened by 3 bases and J by 5 bases, with 14 bases between the two germline ends. CDR1 SEHNR and CDR2 FQNEAQ come from the germline V gene (reference sequence). CDR3 length: 14 residues. DNA of the CDR3: TGTGCCAGCAGCTTGTCCGGGACAAACCACGAGCAGTACTTC. Its translation: CASSLSGTNHEQYF.

This clone was seen a single time. The chain couples TRBV27 to TRBJ2-7; TRBD1 matches 10 bases. Germline trimming cut 3 bases from V and 6 bases from J; bases unmatched to any gene: 11. CDR1 and CDR2 from the germline V gene are MNHEY and SMNVEV (reference sequence). This CDR3 is 16 amino acids long. CDR3 in DNA: TGTGCCAGCAGTTTTAGGGGGACAGGGGTCTTTGGCGAGCAGTACTTC. This gives the protein CASSFRGTGVFGEQYF.

The table lists this clone with a count of one. This chain joins TRBV9 and TRBJ1-5; D perhaps matches TRBD1 (5 bases). Germline lookup yields CDR1 SGDLS and CDR2 YYNGEE. The length of the CDR3 is 15 residues. The V end was cut by 0 bases, the J end by 3 bases, with 10 bases between. CDR3 sequence (DNA): TGTGCCAGCAGCGTAGGGGGGGTTAACAATCAGCCCCAGCATTTT. It yields the protein CASSVGGVNNQPQHF.

The chain links TRBV6-4 to TRBJ2-1, with D perhaps matching TRBD2 (7 bases). CDR1 is MRHNA, CDR2 SNTAGT, per germline. V dropped 4 bases and J dropped 8 bases, with 18 bases sitting between them. This CDR3 is built from 15 residues. Here the CDR3 DNA reads TGTGCCAGCAGTGCGGGCGGGGGAGAGGGGGATGAGCAGTTCTTC. This codes for CASSAGGGEGDEQFF.

A word on this clone: Its ends do not fully match the called genes, so a read error is possible. The rearrangement joins TRBV6-5 to TRBJ1-2; 10 nucleotides align to TRBD1. Germline V gives CDR1 MNHEY, CDR2 SVGAGI. The CDR3 loop spans 14 amino acids. The CDR3 here is CASSTVPGQGLIHF. CDR3 DNA: TGTGCCAGCAGTACTGTCCCGGGACAGGGGTTGATCCACTTC.

The chain is built from TRBV5-6 and TRBJ1-5; TRBD1 aligns across 9 bases. Germline V lookup: CDR1 SGHDT, CDR2 YYEEEE. The CDR3 runs to 15 residues. Trimming took 4 bases from V and 6 from J; bases not matched to a gene: 8. Here the CDR3 DNA reads TGTGCCAGCAGCATAGGGACAGGGCAAGGTCAGCCCCAGCATTTT. Protein: CASSIGTGQGQPQHF. Full variable domain (remainder filled in from reference TRBV5-6 and TRBJ1-5): DAGVTQSPTHLIKTRGQQVTLRCSPKSGHDTVSWYQQALGQGPQFIFQYYEEEERQRGNFPDRFSGHQFPNYSSELNVNALLLGDSALYLCASSIGTGQGQPQHFGDGTRLSIL.

The V call is TRBV18, the J call TRBJ1-2, with TRBD1 matching over 8 bases. This CDR3 has 13 residues. CDR1 is KGHSH, CDR2 LQKENI, per germline. Trimming cost V 4 bases and J 8 bases; bases outside gene matches: 6. The CDR3 DNA follows: TGTGCCAGCTCACACAAGGACAGGGTCGGCTACACCTTC. Its protein is CASSHKDRVGYTF. The full variable domain, completed using reference TRBV18 and TRBJ1-2, is NAGVMQNPRHLVRRRGQEARLRCSPMKGHSHVYWYRQLPEEGLKFMVYLQKENIIDESGMPKERFSAEFPKEGPSILRIQQVVRGDSAAYFCASSHKDRVGYTFGSGTRLTVV.

The V gene is TRBV5-3, the J gene TRBJ1-2; tentatively, D is TRBD1 (5 bases). TRBV5-3 is labeled an ORF, and its function is uncertain. V was trimmed by 0 bases and J by 4 bases, leaving 10 bases between them. CDR3 length: 14 residues. CDR3 bases: TGTGCCAGAAGCTTGGATCGACAGTCCTATGGCTACACCTTC. Encoded protein: CARSLDRQSYGYTF.

The chain uses TRBV27 and TRBJ2-3; perhaps TRBD1 as D (6 bases). The CDR3 runs to 13 residues. Germline CDR1 reads MNHEY; CDR2 reads SMNVEV (reference sequence). V was trimmed by 10 bases and J by 4 bases, leaving 15 bases between them. The CDR3 region has the DNA TGTGCCACCTACGGACAGTACTCAGATACGCAGTATTTT. Residues: CATYGQYSDTQYF.